This TCR beta chain derives from a study of PD-1 blockade in classical Hodgkin lymphoma. Every patient relapsed after autologous stem cell transplantation, and brentuximab vedotin exposure varied. Study-wide results and caveats: Newly diagnosed patients reportedly trailed healthy donors in baseline TCR diversity. The study found complete responders had baseline diversity similar to newly diagnosed patients.

As regards this clone: The target antigen is unknown.

The CDR3 runs 12 residues. The V gene's germline CDR1 is SNHLY and CDR2 FYNNEI. Sequencing used immunoSEQ multiplex PCR; TCRdb keeps in-frame clones, though not all of them. The data contain about 40,000 clones, under 75% of them singletons. This TCR came from a human donor with classical Hodgkin lymphoma. This chain joins TRBV2 and TRBJ2-5; no clear D gene. The DNA end is more similar to TRBJ2-7, so the J call may be wrong. The specimen was peripheral blood mononuclear cells (PBMCs), collected at baseline. Here the CDR3 DNA reads TGTGCCAGCAGTGACGAGTCCTACGAGCAGTACTTC. It translates to CASSDESYEQYF.